Sequencing of this T cell receptor beta chain was carried out in a study of control samples from healthy donors and cancer patients. Sequencing was performed with immunoSEQ multiplex PCR; in TCRdb, only in-frame clones are kept and a portion is missing. The sample records 85,000 to 120,000 clones, around 92% being singletons. Sequencing was performed on blood. The source is a young woman in good health.

The DNA of the CDR3 is TGTGCCAGCAGCCCCCCTTGGGGTAACGAGCAGTACTTC. Its protein product is CASSPPWGNEQYF. The rearrangement links TRBV7-2 to TRBJ2-7; D remains unclear. Per germline, CDR1 SGHTA and CDR2 FQGNSA. The length of the CDR3 is 13 residues. Trimming took off 5 bases at V and 5 bases at J, with 13 bases between the two ends.